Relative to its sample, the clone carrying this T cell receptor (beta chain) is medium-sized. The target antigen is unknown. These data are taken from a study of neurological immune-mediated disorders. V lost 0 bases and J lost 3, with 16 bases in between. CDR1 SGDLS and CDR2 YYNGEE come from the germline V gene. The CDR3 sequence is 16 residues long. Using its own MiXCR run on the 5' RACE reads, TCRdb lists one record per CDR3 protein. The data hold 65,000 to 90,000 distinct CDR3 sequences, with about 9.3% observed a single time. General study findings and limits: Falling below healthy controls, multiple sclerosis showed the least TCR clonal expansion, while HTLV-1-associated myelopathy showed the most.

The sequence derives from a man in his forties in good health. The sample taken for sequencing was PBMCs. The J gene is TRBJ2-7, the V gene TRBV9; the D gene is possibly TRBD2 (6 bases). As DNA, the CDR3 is TGTGCCAGCAGCGTAGCCGGGACTTCGGCTCTCTACGAGCAGTACTTC. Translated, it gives CASSVAGTSALYEQYF.